The 30 T cell receptor beta chains given below trace back to one sample, sequenced in a study of spatial heterogeneity in lung cancer. The time point denotes: sample taken at primary tumor resection. Sequencing was performed on whole RNA extracted from tumor and nontumor lung tissue, or from frozen PBMC, and the material was left unsorted. TCRdb processed the 5' RACE reads anew with MiXCR; each CDR3 protein has one entry. The sample lists approximately 3,100 distinct CDR3 sequences, over 25% occurring once. The sample here was PBMCs, taken at surgery. Receptor source: a female donor with early-stage non-small cell lung cancer.

On this clonotype itself: This beta chain was picked up by a library intended for alpha chains and is off target, so its count carries little meaning. The rearrangement joins TRBV6-2 or TRBV6-3 to TRBJ2-1; D not certain. Per germline, CDR1 MNHEY and CDR2 SVGEGT. The CDR3 covers 15 residues. The V and J ends lost 2 bases and 5 bases respectively, with 13 bases between them. The CDR3 DNA is TGTGCCAGCAGTTACAGTTATCATCCTAACAATGAGCAGTTCTTC. This codes for CASSYSYHPNNEQFF.

Concerning this clonotype itself: A library made for alpha chains picked up this beta chain off target, so its size means little. CDR3 bases: TGCGCCAGCAGCCGGGCGCGACTAGCGGGGAGCGAGCAGTACTTC. Translating it yields CASSRARLAGSEQYF. The J gene is TRBJ2-7, the V gene TRBV5-1; 11 nucleotides agree with TRBD2. The germline V gene encodes CDR1 SGHRS and CDR2 YFSETQ. The junction had 9 bases not matched to a gene; V was cut back by 4 bases and J by 6 bases. The length of the CDR3 is 15 residues.

This clonotype was recorded a few times. Since the library was made to target alpha chains, this beta chain is a stray read and its abundance is not meaningful. The V call is TRBV7-2, the J call TRBJ2-7; 10 nucleotides agree with TRBD1. The length of the CDR3 is 15 residues. V shed 1 base and J 3 bases; nucleotides not matched to a gene: 3. Germline V gene lookup returns CDR1 SGHTA and CDR2 FQGNSA. CDR3 nucleotides: TGTGCCAGCAGCTTAGAGGGACAGGGGCGCTACGAGCAGTACTTC. It yields the protein CASSLEGQGRYEQYF.

On this clonotype: A library prepared for alpha chains yielded this beta chain as an off-target read; its size is of little meaning. This chain joins TRBV20-1 and TRBJ2-3; perhaps TRBD2 as D (5 bases). CDR1 DFQATT and CDR2 SNEGSKA come from the germline V gene (reference sequence). The ends were cut back, 6 bases at V and 4 bases at J, with 14 bases in the middle. The length of the CDR3 is 13 residues. The CDR3 DNA is TGCAGTGCAGAGGGTAGCGAGTCAGATACGCAGTATTTT. Encoded protein: CSAEGSESDTQYF.

On this clonotype itself: In a library made to pick up alpha chains, this beta chain is a stray read with a size that means little. The chain recombines TRBV29-1 with TRBJ2-7; a weak D match, TRBD1 (5 bases). Deletions cut 3 bases from V and 9 bases from J, with 15 bases between. Germline CDR1 and CDR2: SQVTM and ANQGSEA. There are 12 residues in the CDR3. CDR3 residues: CSVEDQGHGQYF. The DNA for the CDR3 is TGCAGCGTTGAGGACCAGGGCCACGGGCAGTACTTC.

Note on this clonotype: This beta chain is an off-target read within a library intended for alpha chains, so its frequency means little. The chain links TRBV28 to TRBJ2-4; D perhaps matches TRBD1 (6 bases). From germline, CDR1 is MDHEN and CDR2 SYDVKM. CDR3 length equals 15 residues. The V end was cut by 2 bases, the J end by 3 bases, with 11 bases between. The CDR3 spells CASSLPPGDKNIQYF. In DNA form, the CDR3 reads TGTGCCAGCAGTTTACCTCCAGGGGACAAAAACATTCAGTACTTC.

About this clonotype itself: The library was designed around alpha chains, so this beta chain is a stray read whose abundance carries little weight. The chain links TRBV11-2 to TRBJ2-2; tentatively, D is TRBD2 (5 bases). This CDR3 contains 14 residues. CDR1 is SGHAT and CDR2 is FQNNGV in the germline V gene. V dropped 5 bases and J dropped 6 bases, with 13 bases sitting between them. In DNA form, the CDR3 reads TGTGCCAGCAGCAACGGGCTAGCAGCCGGGGAGCTGTTTTTT. This encodes CASSNGLAAGELFF.

This clonotype was observed a handful of times. A library prepared for alpha chains yielded this beta chain as an off-target read; its size is of little meaning. The chain recombines TRBV29-1 with TRBJ2-3; D could derive from TRBD1 or TRBD2 (5 bases each). The germline V and J ends were trimmed by 5 bases and 2 bases, with 14 bases remaining between them. The germline CDR1 and CDR2 sequences are SQVTM and ANQGSEA. The CDR3 runs 14 residues. CDR3 sequence reads: CSVFGGTITDTQYF. The CDR3 DNA is TGCAGCGTTTTTGGGGGAACAATCACAGATACGCAGTATTTT.

This clonotype has more than one count but fewer than ten. Being off target in a library aimed at alpha chains, this beta chain has a size of little meaning. V usage is TRBV12-3 or TRBV12-4 and J usage is TRBJ2-1; 11 positions agree with TRBD2. The CDR3 sequence is 15 residues long. V dropped 6 bases and J dropped 4; count of bases not matched to a gene: 5. CDR3 sequence: CASRPTSGGYNEQFF. The DNA for the CDR3 is TGTGCCAGCAGGCCTACTAGCGGGGGATACAATGAGCAGTTCTTC.

By proportion, this clonotype is medium-sized. In a library made to pick up alpha chains, this beta chain is a stray read with a size that means little. V gene TRBV7-9 combines with J gene TRBJ2-3, with 9 bases matching TRBD1. Per the germline V gene, CDR1 is SEHNR and CDR2 is FQNEAQ (reference sequence). CDR3 length equals 15 residues. V was clipped by 5 bases and J by 1 base; unmatched bases: 4. The DNA of the CDR3 is TGTGCCAGCAGCATACAGGGGGCTGGCACAGATACGCAGTATTTT. Its translation is CASSIQGAGTDTQYF.

As for this clonotype: The junction and the germline gene differ at one end; a read error may be behind it. The library was designed around alpha chains, so this beta chain is a stray read whose abundance carries little weight. The chain recombines TRBV12-3 or TRBV12-4 with TRBJ2-2; D gene uncertain. The CDR3 is 16 amino acids. The CDR3 DNA reads as TGTGCCAGTAGTTTGGGTTGGGAAGGTGGCACCGGGGAGCTGTTTTTT. Protein product: CASSLGWEGGTGELFF.

For this clonotype: This beta chain lies outside the target of a library built for alpha chains; its clone size means little. The CDR3 bases are TGTGCCAGCAGCCCGCGAAGACTAGCGGCGAACACCGGGGAGCTGTTTTTT. Its protein is CASSPRRLAANTGELFF. The chain couples TRBV2 to TRBJ2-2, with 9 bases matching TRBD2. Germline CDR1 SNHLY, CDR2 FYNNEI. This CDR3 has 17 amino acids. V lost 6 bases, J lost 0 bases, and 8 bases stayed unmatched.

Remarks on this clonotype: Since it is a stray read in a library aimed at alpha chains, this beta chain has a size that is not meaningful. The chain employs TRBV5-1 and TRBJ2-1; 8 positions match TRBD2. The CDR3 extends over 15 amino acids. After removal of 5 bases from V and 6 bases from J, the junction contained 10 bases not matched to a gene. Looked up from germline, CDR1 is SGHRS and CDR2 is YFSETQ. CDR3 DNA sequence: TGCGCCAGCAGTGTGTCTAGCGGGTGGATCAATGAGCAGTTCTTC. Its translation: CASSVSSGWINEQFF.

Remarks on this clonotype: The library was built for alpha chains, so this beta chain is an off-target read and its size means little. The chain employs TRBV10-3 and TRBJ2-4; D not resolved. The CDR3 covers 12 residues. Trimming shortened V by 0 bases and J by 9 bases, and 6 bases separated the two germline ends. Germline V lookup: CDR1 ENHRY, CDR2 SYGVKD. The CDR3 here is CAISESVGIQYF. CDR3 DNA: TGTGCCATCAGTGAGTCGGTTGGCATTCAGTACTTC.

With respect to this clonotype: The library was designed around alpha chains, so this beta chain is a stray read whose abundance carries little weight. The rearrangement uses TRBV28 and TRBJ2-2; the match to TRBD2 covers 10 bases. The CDR3 is made up of 16 amino acids. V lost 8 bases to trimming and J lost 8 bases; unmatched junction nucleotides: 14. Per the germline V gene, CDR1 is MDHEN and CDR2 is SYDVKM. As DNA, the CDR3 is TGTGCCAGCTCCACGAGCGGGAGGGCCGGTGTGGGGGAGCTGTTTTTT. It encodes CASSTSGRAGVGELFF. The full variable domain, rest sourced from reference TRBV28 and TRBJ2-2, is DVKVTQSSRYLVKRTGEKVFLECVQDMDHENMFWYRQDPGLGLRLIYFSYDVKMKEKGDIPEGYSVSREKKERFSLILESASTNQTSMYLCASSTSGRAGVGELFFGEGSRLTVL.

This clonotype ranks as medium-sized (0.01 to 0.1%). For a library built for alpha chains, this beta chain is a stray read; little rests on its size. The chain combines TRBV7-9 with TRBJ2-5; D is perhaps TRBD2 (5 bases). The CDR3 sequence is 14 residues long. V lost 6 bases and J 2 bases, leaving 13 bases between the germline ends. Germline V gives CDR1 SEHNR, CDR2 FQNEAQ (reference sequence). The CDR3: CASSPAREQETQYF. The CDR3 DNA is TGTGCCAGCAGTCCCGCTAGGGAGCAAGAGACCCAGTACTTC.

On this clonotype: This beta chain came through as a stray read in a library set up for alpha chains, and its size says little. The chain uses TRBV12-3 or TRBV12-4 and TRBJ2-3; D gene unclear. Trimming took 1 base from V and 3 from J, leaving 5 bases between them. The CDR3 is 13 amino acids. The CDR3 loop reads CASSLVSTDTQYF. The CDR3 DNA reads TGTGCCAGCAGTTTAGTTTCGACAGATACGCAGTATTTT.

In its sample, this clonotype was seen a few times. This beta chain is a stray read from a library made for alpha chains; its abundance is not meaningful. The rearrangement joins TRBV7-2 to TRBJ2-2, with 8 bases identical to TRBD2. The CDR3 extends over 14 amino acids. V lost 6 bases to trimming and J lost 5 bases; unmatched junction nucleotides: 5. Germline CDR1 and CDR2: SGHTA and FQGNSA. CDR3 in DNA: TGTGCCAGCAGGATCGCTAGCGGGACCGGGGAGCTGTTTTTT. As protein: CASRIASGTGELFF.

This clonotype was seen more than once but under ten times. The library was built for alpha chains, so this beta chain is an off-target read and its size means little. This chain uses TRBV6-5 with TRBJ2-3; perhaps TRBD2 as D (6 bases). The CDR3 extends over 14 amino acids. V gave up 2 bases and J gave up 2 bases, with 8 bases separating them. Germline V gene lookup returns CDR1 MNHEY and CDR2 SVGAGI. CDR3 in amino acids: CASSYGRSTDTQYF. The CDR3 DNA sequence: TGTGCCAGCAGTTACGGGAGGTCCACAGATACGCAGTATTTT.

Points on this clonotype: Since it is a stray read in a library aimed at alpha chains, this beta chain has a size that is not meaningful. The V gene is TRBV28, the J gene TRBJ2-4; 9 bases align to TRBD2. J lost 6 bases, V lost 4 bases, and 10 bases had no gene match. Germline V lookup: CDR1 MDHEN, CDR2 SYDVKM. This CDR3 is built from 16 residues. CDR3 nucleotide sequence: TGTGCCAGCAGTTCGGGGACTAGCTCGGGAAGAAACATTCAGTACTTC. Protein product: CASSSGTSSGRNIQYF.

For this clonotype: The library was designed around alpha chains, so this beta chain is a stray read whose abundance carries little weight. The chain combines TRBV5-1 with TRBJ2-3; TRBD2 is a possible D gene (6 bases). V lost 1 base to trimming and J lost 2 bases, with 14 bases between them. The germline V gene has CDR1 SGHRS and CDR2 YFSETQ. The CDR3 sequence is 16 residues long. The CDR3 sequence: CASSLRSIADTDTQYF. CDR3 nucleotides: TGCGCCAGCAGCTTGAGGTCTATAGCGGACACAGATACGCAGTATTTT.

With regard to this clonotype: The library was designed around alpha chains, so this beta chain is a stray read whose abundance carries little weight. J is TRBJ2-1 and V is TRBV6-5; TRBD2 aligns across 13 bases. CDR1 is MNHEY and CDR2 is SVGAGI in the germline V gene. This CDR3 has 17 amino acids. Losses at the gene ends were 6 bases for V and 6 bases for J; bases not matched to a gene: 11. In nucleotides, the CDR3 is TGTGCCAGCAGCCCAGGGACTAGCGGGATGCTATCCAATGAGCAGTTCTTC. It is translated as CASSPGTSGMLSNEQFF.

In its sample, this clonotype was seen a few times. This beta chain is a stray sequence in a library constructed for alpha chains; its clone size is not meaningful. The chain recombines TRBV28 with TRBJ2-1; D is uncertain. Germline V CDR1 and CDR2: MDHEN, SYDVKM. This CDR3 is built from 11 residues. V lost 3 bases and J 3 bases, leaving 0 bases between the germline ends. The CDR3 is CASSFYNEQFF. The CDR3 DNA is TGTGCCAGCAGTTTCTACAATGAGCAGTTCTTC. Full variable domain (outside the CDR3, taken from reference TRBV28 and TRBJ2-1): DVKVTQSSRYLVKRTGEKVFLECVQDMDHENMFWYRQDPGLGLRLIYFSYDVKMKEKGDIPEGYSVSREKKERFSLILESASTNQTSMYLCASSFYNEQFFGPGTRLTVL.

By proportion, this clonotype is medium-sized. This beta chain was picked up by a library intended for alpha chains and is off target, so its count carries little meaning. This chain connects TRBV5-1 to TRBJ2-1; 13 bases fit TRBD2. The CDR3 runs 19 residues. V gave up 4 bases and J gave up 2 bases; unmatched junction bases: 12. Germline values: CDR1 SGHRS, CDR2 YFSETQ. For the CDR3, the DNA is TGCGCCAGCAGCAGCCCGACTAGCGGGAGGTTTGTCGCCTACAATGAGCAGTTCTTC. This gives the protein CASSSPTSGRFVAYNEQFF.

Note on this clonotype: This beta chain is off target for a library built for alpha chains, so its abundance means little. The V call is TRBV7-9, the J call TRBJ2-1, with 10 nucleotides matching TRBD2. Losses at the gene ends were 1 base for V and 10 bases for J; bases not matched to a gene: 16. This CDR3 contains 18 residues. CDR1 SEHNR and CDR2 FQNEAQ come from the germline V gene (reference sequence). The CDR3 sequence: CASSLGSGRAGRESEQFF. CDR3 in DNA: TGTGCCAGCAGCTTAGGCAGCGGGAGGGCCGGTCGCGAGAGCGAGCAGTTCTTC.

To note about this clonotype: This beta chain lies outside the target of a library built for alpha chains; its clone size means little. The gene calls are TRBV7-2 and TRBJ2-3, with D maybe TRBD2 (5 bases). CDR1 is SGHTA, CDR2 FQGNSA, per germline. This CDR3 has 16 amino acids. The V end was cut by 2 bases, the J end by 1 base, with 13 bases between. This CDR3 reads CASSLPHLAGTDTQYF. The CDR3 DNA reads TGTGCCAGCAGCTTACCCCACCTAGCCGGCACAGATACGCAGTATTTT.

This clonotype was counted between two and nine times. This beta chain is an unintended read in a library built for alpha chains; its size means little. The chain carries TRBV27 and TRBJ2-2; 10 bases fit TRBD1. This CDR3 spans 16 amino acids. J lost 5 bases, V lost 10 bases, and 13 bases had no gene match. Germline CDR1 and CDR2: MNHEY and SMNVEV (reference sequence). The DNA for the CDR3 is TGTGCCACCCACGGGACCGGGACAGGGGAAACCGGGGAGCTGTTTTTT. This encodes CATHGTGTGETGELFF.

This clonotype was seen a few times. Within a library made for alpha chains, this beta chain is off target, and its count is uninformative. This chain links TRBV12-3 or TRBV12-4 with TRBJ2-7; TRBD1 is a possible D gene (6 bases). The CDR3 totals 15 residues. V gave up 2 bases and J gave up 4 bases, with 15 bases separating them. The CDR3 coding sequence is TGTGCCAGCAGTTTAAGGGGGACACCGCCTTACGAGCAGTACTTC. This translates into CASSLRGTPPYEQYF.

Comment on this clonotype: With the library built for alpha chains, this beta chain is off target and its frequency is not meaningful. The chain uses TRBV28 and TRBJ1-1; tentatively, D is TRBD1 (5 bases). CDR1 is MDHEN and CDR2 is SYDVKM in the germline V gene. The CDR3 is 13 residues long. V was trimmed by 6 bases and J by 2 bases, leaving 10 bases between them. CDR3 in amino acids: CASSRRVNTEAFF. The CDR3 bases are TGTGCCAGCAGCCGCAGGGTTAACACTGAAGCTTTCTTT. Looking up the rest from reference TRBV28 and TRBJ1-1 gives the full variable domain: DVKVTQSSRYLVKRTGEKVFLECVQDMDHENMFWYRQDPGLGLRLIYFSYDVKMKEKGDIPEGYSVSREKKERFSLILESASTNQTSMYLCASSRRVNTEAFFGQGTRLTVV.

This clonotype was counted between two and nine times. In a library made to pick up alpha chains, this beta chain is a stray read with a size that means little. The CDR3 region has the DNA TGTGCCAGTAGTATAAGGAGAGCTGGGGCCAACGTCCTGACTTTC. As protein: CASSIRRAGANVLTF. The chain recombines TRBV19 with TRBJ2-6; no reliable D call. Germline CDR1 and CDR2: LNHDA and SQIVND (reference sequence). Trimming left V 2 bases short and J 2 bases short, with 7 bases between. This CDR3 spans 15 amino acids.